The present T cell receptor beta chain was sequenced within a study of T cells in narcolepsy. This CDR3 spans 15 amino acids. Germline V lookup: CDR1 SNHLY, CDR2 FYNNEI. With 5 bases removed from V and 8 bases from J, the gap between germline ends came to 18 bases. Note on this clone: Its specificity is unknown.

Clones were read by immunoSEQ multiplex PCR, and TCRdb kept only the in-frame ones, dropping some. This sample has 25,000 to 35,000 clones, with 83% found just once. Study outcomes and limitations: Comparing one patient's CSF and blood CD4+ clonotypes highlighted HCRT- and TRIB2-specific autoreactive clonotypes.

The receptor's source is a human donor with narcolepsy. Input material: CD45RA- memory CD4+ T cells from PBMCs. The chain joins TRBV2 to TRBJ1-4, with D maybe TRBD1 (5 bases). This chain's CDR3 is CASSLQVPQVEKLFF. CDR3 DNA sequence: TGTGCCAGCAGTTTACAGGTACCGCAGGTCGAAAAACTGTTTTTT.